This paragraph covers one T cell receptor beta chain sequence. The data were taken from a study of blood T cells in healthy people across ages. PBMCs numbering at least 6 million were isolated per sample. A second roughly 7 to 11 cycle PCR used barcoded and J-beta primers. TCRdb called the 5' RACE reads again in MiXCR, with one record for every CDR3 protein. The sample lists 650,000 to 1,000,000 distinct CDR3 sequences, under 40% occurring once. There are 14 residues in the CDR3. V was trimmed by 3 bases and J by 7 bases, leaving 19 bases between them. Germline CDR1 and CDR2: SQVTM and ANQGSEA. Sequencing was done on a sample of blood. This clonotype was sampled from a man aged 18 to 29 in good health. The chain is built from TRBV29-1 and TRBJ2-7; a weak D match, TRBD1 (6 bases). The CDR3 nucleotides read TGCAGCGTTGACGGGCGGTGGGGGCGGAATGAGCAGTACTTC. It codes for CSVDGRWGRNEQYF.